Following are 10 T cell receptor beta chains from one sample sequenced in a study of cytomegalovirus exposure and HLA in healthy donors. 60 Vbeta and 13 Jbeta primers were used in PCR. Profiling relied on immunoSEQ multiplex PCR, and the TCRdb table lists in-frame clones only, not all of them. Counted here are about 160,000 clones, 81% occurring once; the ten biggest clones make up over 10%. The sequencing input was PBMCs. These receptors all come from a woman aged 45 to 65 in good health and CMV-seronegative.

This clone was seen just once. The genes are TRBV7-2 and TRBJ1-5, with D hard to call. This CDR3 has 14 residues. Trimming left V 5 bases short and J 0 bases short, with 8 bases between. Germline V gene sequence: CDR1 SGHTA, CDR2 FQGNSA. Here the CDR3 DNA reads TGTGCCAGCAGCCCCGACAATAGCAATCAGCCCCAGCATTTT. It is translated as CASSPDNSNQPQHF.

In its sample, this clone was seen a few times. The V gene is TRBV10-3, the J gene TRBJ2-2, with 10 bases aligning to TRBD1. This CDR3 spans 17 amino acids. Looked up from germline, CDR1 is ENHRY and CDR2 is SYGVKD. Losses at the gene ends were 4 bases for V and 7 bases for J; bases not matched to a gene: 12. Written as DNA, the CDR3 is TGTGCCATCAGTGCGCTCGACAGGGGGCGCCCAAACGGGGAGCTGTTTTTT. As protein: CAISALDRGRPNGELFF.

The rearrangement uses TRBV11-2 and TRBJ1-3; the D is unclear. The CDR3 length is 14 residues. Germline lookup yields CDR1 SGHAT and CDR2 FQNNGV. Trimming cost V 7 bases and J 4 bases, with 14 bases left between them. The CDR3 here is CASMHWSEGNTIYF. The CDR3 region has the DNA TGTGCCAGCATGCACTGGAGTGAGGGAAACACCATATATTTT. The variable domain in full, with the rest retrieved from reference TRBV11-2 and TRBJ1-3, is EAGVAQSPRYKIIEKRQSVAFWCNPISGHATLYWYQQILGQGPKLLIQFQNNGVVDDSQLPKDRFSAERLKGVDSTLKIQPAKLEDSAVYLCASMHWSEGNTIYFGEGSWLTVV.

The chain joins TRBV14 to TRBJ1-1; D is unclear. Germline-derived CDR1 and CDR2 are SGHDN and FVKESK. The CDR3 is made up of 14 amino acids. V was trimmed by 1 base and J by 6 bases, leaving 12 bases between them. CDR3 sequence (DNA): TGTGCCAGCAGCCAAGGGACTATCCCGCCTGAAGCTTTCTTT. Encoded protein: CASSQGTIPPEAFF.

Notes on this clone: Additional DNA sequences in this sample encode the identical CDR3. V usage is TRBV7-9 and J usage is TRBJ2-1; 10 bases map to TRBD1. The CDR3 runs to 14 residues. The germline gives CDR1 SEHNR, CDR2 FQNEAQ (reference sequence). V shed 8 bases, J shed 6 bases, and the junction held 7 bases outside the gene matches. CDR3 residues: CASQGQGSSNEQFF. As DNA, the CDR3 is TGTGCCAGCCAGGGACAGGGGTCGTCCAATGAGCAGTTCTTC.

The chain combines TRBV6-1 with TRBJ2-2, with D possibly matching TRBD2 (6 bases). V lost 5 bases to trimming and J lost 5 bases, with 12 bases between them. CDR3 size: 14 residues. Germline V gene sequence: CDR1 MNHNS, CDR2 SASEGT. The CDR3 coding sequence is TGTGCCAGCAGTCCCCTTGGGGGGACCGGGGAGCTGTTTTTT. Its translation is CASSPLGGTGELFF.

This chain links TRBV4-3 with TRBJ1-2; D unresolved. Deletions cut 0 bases from V and 4 bases from J, with 9 bases between. This CDR3 has 14 residues. Germline V gene data show CDR1 as LGHNA and CDR2 as YSLEER. CDR3 DNA sequence: TGCGCCAGCAGCCAAGATCCCCAGGCCTATGGCTACACCTTC. Amino acids: CASSQDPQAYGYTF.

This clone occurred once. The rearrangement links TRBV7-9 to TRBJ2-3; a possible D gene is TRBD2 (5 bases). Germline V lookup: CDR1 SEHNR, CDR2 FQNEAQ (reference sequence). The CDR3 contains 18 residues. Trimming shortened V by 2 bases and J by 5 bases, and 23 bases separated the two germline ends. CDR3 nucleotide sequence: TGTGCCAGCAGCTTAAGTCGCGGCGTAGGAGGTGGCGGAGATACGCAGTATTTT. Its translation: CASSLSRGVGGGGDTQYF.

The chain links TRBV7-7 to TRBJ2-7; tentative D call: TRBD2 (6 bases). Germline CDR1 is SSHAT and CDR2 is FNYEAQ (reference sequence). The CDR3 has 14 amino acids. The V gene lost 5 bases and the J gene lost 5 bases, with 16 bases spanning the gap. The CDR3 loop is CASSPSSGSNEQYF. DNA of the CDR3: TGTGCCAGCAGCCCCAGTTCCGGGAGCAACGAGCAGTACTTC.

This clone was seen a single time. The chain links TRBV5-8 to TRBJ2-1; 8 bases align to TRBD2. The V segment lost 3 bases and the J segment 7 bases; nucleotides outside the gene matches: 6. The CDR3 has 14 residues. Germline V CDR1 and CDR2: SGHTS, YDEGEE. In nucleotides, the CDR3 is TGTGCCAGCAGCTGGACTAGCATGGGGAATGAGCAGTTCTTC. Amino acid sequence: CASSWTSMGNEQFF.